The 11 T cell receptor beta chains given below trace back to one sample, sequenced in a study of patients and donors after allogeneic stem cell transplantation. TCRdb analysed the RT-PCR reads with MiXCR anew, one entry per CDR3 protein. Of about 34,000 distinct CDR3 sequences listed, 35% to 40% are singletons. Specimen: blood, either unsorted or a sorted T cell fraction (not recorded which). All receptors derive from a human donor who was either an allogeneic HSCT recipient or a stem cell or donor lymphocyte infusion donor (not recorded which). It is not recorded whose cells these are; they may come from a transplant donor.

A word on this clonotype: Here the CDR3 omits its conserved ending phenylalanine or tryptophan, so a read error is the likely source. The chain combines TRBV12-3 or TRBV12-4 with TRBJ1-1; D may be TRBD1 (5 bases). This CDR3 is built from 13 residues. The V end lost 6 bases, the J end lost 6 bases, and 14 bases lay between the germline ends. The CDR3 reads CASSIEGLAEAFL. The CDR3 DNA is TGTGCCAGCAGCATAGAGGGGTTAGCTGAAGCTTTCTTG.

This clonotype was found a few times. The chain couples TRBV7-2 to TRBJ1-4, with 9 nucleotides matching TRBD1. This CDR3 contains 16 residues. Germline V gene lookup returns CDR1 SGHTA and CDR2 FQGNSA. The V segment lost 4 bases and the J segment 4 bases; nucleotides outside the gene matches: 7. CDR3 region: CASSSMTGGFNEKLFF. CDR3 sequence (DNA): TGTGCCAGCAGCTCAATGACAGGGGGTTTTAATGAAAAACTGTTTTTT. Together with reference TRBV7-2 and TRBJ1-4, the CDR3 gives the full variable domain: GAGVSQSPSNKVTEKGKDVELRCDPISGHTALYWYRQSLGQGLEFLIYFQGNSAPDKSGLPSDRFSAERTGGSVSTLTIQRTQQEDSAVYLCASSSMTGGFNEKLFFGSGTQLSVL.

The chain couples TRBV7-9 to TRBJ1-2; D uncertain. The germline V gene has CDR1 SEHNR and CDR2 FQNEAQ (reference sequence). The CDR3 runs to 13 residues. V lost 5 bases and J 8 bases, leaving 15 bases between the germline ends. CDR3 region: CASSPPWVLGYTF. The CDR3 nucleotides read TGTGCCAGCAGCCCCCCTTGGGTGTTAGGCTACACCTTC.

The rearrangement links TRBV6-6 to TRBJ1-5; D call uncertain. Germline V CDR1 and CDR2: MNHNY, SVGAGI (reference sequence). The CDR3 runs 17 residues. V was trimmed by 6 bases and J by 1 base, leaving 19 bases between them. CDR3 nucleotide sequence: TGTGCCAGCAGCCGAACGGAGGGTACCTACAGCAATCAGCCCCAGCATTTT. Translation: CASSRTEGTYSNQPQHF.

This chain links TRBV7-9 with TRBJ1-1; D call uncertain. Germline V gene lookup returns CDR1 SEHNR and CDR2 FQNEAQ (reference sequence). There are 14 residues in the CDR3. Trimming removed 3 bases at V and 0 bases at J, with 8 bases between. The CDR3 bases are TGTGCCAGCAGCTTTACGGCTGTGAACACTGAAGCTTTCTTT. Residues: CASSFTAVNTEAFF.

In the case of this clonotype: Compared with germline, one end of the junction differs, possibly owing to a read error. V gene TRBV29-1 combines with J gene TRBJ1-2; D not certain. Germline CDR1 and CDR2: SQVTM and ANQGSEA. The CDR3 length is 12 residues. The CDR3 region has the DNA TGCAGCGCCGTGCGGAAGGACTATCGCTACACCTTC. This encodes CSAVRKDYRYTF.

This chain connects TRBV3-1 to TRBJ2-7, with D possibly TRBD2 on 5 matching bases. This CDR3 is built from 14 residues. Trimming stripped 3 bases from V and 1 base from J, with 10 bases between. Germline CDR1 is LGHDT and CDR2 is YNNKEL (reference sequence). The CDR3, as DNA: TGTGCCAGCAGCCAGGAACTAGAGTCCTACGAGCAGTACTTC. Encoded protein: CASSQELESYEQYF.

The chain couples TRBV24-1 to TRBJ1-1; unclear D gene. Trimming left V 9 bases short and J 2 bases short, with 9 bases between. The V gene's germline CDR1 is KGHDR and CDR2 SFDVKD. The CDR3 covers 12 residues. As DNA, the CDR3 is TGTGCCACCTCGGACGGCAACACTGAAGCTTTCTTT. Translating it yields CATSDGNTEAFF.

The V and J genes are TRBV4-3 and TRBJ1-6, with TRBD1 matching over 8 bases. The junction had 12 bases not matched to a gene; V was cut back by 3 bases and J by 5 bases. Germline assignment: CDR1 LGHNA and CDR2 YSLEER. The CDR3 consists of 18 residues. The CDR3 coding sequence is TGCGCCAGCAGCCAGAGTACAGGGGGAATGAGAAATAATTCACCCCTCCACTTT. Translation: CASSQSTGGMRNNSPLHF.

V and J are TRBV4-1 and TRBJ1-4; possible D gene TRBD1, 6 bases. Trimming took 5 bases from V and 8 from J, leaving 12 bases between them. Per germline, CDR1 MGHRA and CDR2 YSYEKL. CDR3 size: 13 residues. CDR3 amino acids: CASSGGGREKLFF. DNA for the CDR3: TGCGCCAGCAGCGGGGGGGGCAGGGAAAAACTGTTTTTT.

The gene calls are TRBV13 and TRBJ1-2; no definite D call. The CDR3 runs to 13 residues. Germline loops: CDR1 PRHDT, CDR2 FYEKMQ (reference sequence). V dropped 5 bases and J dropped 4 bases, with 11 bases sitting between them. The CDR3 DNA is TGTGCCAGCAGCACCCGGGAGGCCTATGGCTACACCTTC. It translates to CASSTREAYGYTF.